What follows are 12 T cell receptor beta chains derived from one specimen sequenced in a study of Ad26.COV2.S vaccination and SARS-CoV-2 variants. Data came from immunoSEQ multiplex PCR; TCRdb stores just in-frame clones and leaves some out. The sample carries more than 120,000 clones, roughly 89% recorded once. The sample was peripheral blood, taken after recovery from COVID-19. The receptor set was obtained from a human donor who had recovered from COVID-19.

The chain is built from TRBV2 and TRBJ1-5; D not certain. V lost 4 bases to trimming and J lost 7 bases, with 8 bases between them. The CDR3 length is 12 residues. The germline V gene encodes CDR1 SNHLY and CDR2 FYNNEI. This CDR3 reads CASSVQEQPQHF. The CDR3 DNA is TGTGCCAGCAGTGTCCAGGAGCAGCCCCAGCATTTT. Full variable domain (missing parts from reference TRBV2 and TRBJ1-5): EPEVTQTPSHQVTQMGQEVILRCVPISNHLYFYWYRQILGQKVEFLVSFYNNEISEKSEIFDDQFSVERPDGSNFTLKIRSTKLEDSAMYFCASSVQEQPQHFGDGTRLSIL.

This clone has only one observation. The chain carries TRBV2 and TRBJ2-3, with 7 bases matching TRBD1. This CDR3 is 15 amino acids long. Germline values: CDR1 SNHLY, CDR2 FYNNEI. V gave up 5 bases and J gave up 1 base; unmatched junction bases: 6. The CDR3 region is CASSLNTGGTDTQYF. CDR3 DNA: TGTGCCAGCAGTCTAAATACAGGGGGCACAGATACGCAGTATTTT. Looking up the rest from reference TRBV2 and TRBJ2-3 gives the full variable domain: EPEVTQTPSHQVTQMGQEVILRCVPISNHLYFYWYRQILGQKVEFLVSFYNNEISEKSEIFDDQFSVERPDGSNFTLKIRSTKLEDSAMYFCASSLNTGGTDTQYFGPGTRLTVL.

This rearrangement joins TRBV27 to TRBJ1-6; D not resolved. CDR3 length equals 17 residues. The V and J ends lost 8 bases and 7 bases respectively, with 24 bases between them. Germline V gene lookup returns CDR1 MNHEY and CDR2 SMNVEV (reference sequence). The DNA for the CDR3 is TGTGCCAGCGCAGAGGGATCCCCAGCACCACGGAATTCACCCCTCCACTTT. This translates into CASAEGSPAPRNSPLHF.

The chain couples TRBV19 to TRBJ1-5; 8 bases map to TRBD1. This CDR3 has 16 residues. Looked up from germline, CDR1 is LNHDA and CDR2 is SQIVND (reference sequence). V lost 7 bases and J lost 0; bases outside the gene matches: 8. This CDR3 reads CASTRQGPYSNQPQHF. In nucleotides, the CDR3 is TGTGCCAGTACCCGACAGGGGCCCTATAGCAATCAGCCCCAGCATTTT.

The rearrangement links TRBV4-3 to TRBJ2-2; no reliable D call. Trimming shortened V by 1 base and J by 6 bases, and 15 bases separated the two germline ends. The CDR3 is 16 amino acids. From germline, CDR1 is LGHNA and CDR2 YSLEER. This CDR3 reads CASSQVAEVPAGELFF. The CDR3 DNA sequence: TGCGCCAGCAGCCAAGTGGCAGAAGTACCCGCCGGGGAGCTGTTTTTT.

The J gene is TRBJ2-1, the V gene TRBV10-3; 8 bases line up with TRBD2. CDR1 and CDR2 from the germline V gene are ENHRY and SYGVKD. V lost 10 bases, J lost 4 bases, and 9 bases stayed unmatched. This CDR3 is 14 amino acids long. The CDR3 bases are TGTGCCACCTACGACGCGGGGGGTTACAATGAGCAGTTCTTC. This sequence encodes CATYDAGGYNEQFF.

This chain joins TRBV28 and TRBJ2-5; D ambiguous. The length of the CDR3 is 14 residues. V was clipped by 4 bases and J by 6 bases, with 15 bases between them. Per the germline V gene, CDR1 is MDHEN and CDR2 is SYDVKM. The CDR3 DNA reads as TGTGCCAGCAGTTCGATGATCTATTCAAAGACCCAGTACTTC. It yields the protein CASSSMIYSKTQYF.

The CDR3: CASSLYNGYGYTF. The CDR3 DNA sequence: TGTGCCAGCAGCTTGTATAATGGATATGGCTACACCTTC. V is TRBV5-6 and J is TRBJ1-2, with D unclear. This CDR3 spans 13 amino acids. The V gene lost 1 base and the J gene lost 5 bases, with 9 bases spanning the gap. Germline CDR1 SGHDT, CDR2 YYEEEE.

V is TRBV3-1 (or the pseudogene TRBV3-2) and J is TRBJ1-2, with D hard to call. CDR1 LGHDT and CDR2 YNNKEL come from the germline V gene (reference sequence). Trimming took off 0 bases at V and 8 bases at J, with 13 bases between the two ends. The CDR3 length is 14 residues. CDR3 amino acids: CASSQDSGYEGYTF. The CDR3 DNA reads TGTGCCAGCAGCCAAGATTCAGGATACGAGGGCTACACCTTC.

This rearrangement joins TRBV7-9 to TRBJ1-6; D is perhaps TRBD1 (5 bases). The CDR3 extends over 16 amino acids. Germline V gene data show CDR1 as SEHNR and CDR2 as FQNEAQ (reference sequence). V lost 5 bases to trimming and J lost 2 bases, with 13 bases between them. DNA for the CDR3: TGTGCCAGCAGCCCAGGGAGAAGCACCTATAATTCACCCCTCCACTTT. Residues: CASSPGRSTYNSPLHF. Variable domain in full (rest from reference TRBV7-9 and TRBJ1-6): DTGVSQNPRHKITKRGQNVTFRCDPISEHNRLYWYRQTLGQGPEFLTYFQNEAQLEKSRLLSDRFSAERPKGSFSTLEIQRTEQGDSAMYLCASSPGRSTYNSPLHFGNGTRLTVT.

The chain has TRBV19 and TRBJ2-1, with a weak D call TRBD1 (6 bases). CDR1 LNHDA and CDR2 SQIVND come from the germline V gene (reference sequence). This CDR3 spans 13 amino acids. V shed 3 bases and J shed 6 bases, with 9 bases lying between them. The CDR3 sequence: CASSMSRGNEQFF. The CDR3 nucleotides read TGTGCCAGTAGTATGTCCAGGGGCAATGAGCAGTTCTTC.

The J gene is TRBJ1-1, the V gene TRBV19, with D possibly TRBD1 on 5 matching bases. Germline V gene data show CDR1 as LNHDA and CDR2 as SQIVND (reference sequence). V was clipped by 5 bases and J by 5 bases, with 18 bases between them. The CDR3 totals 15 residues. The CDR3, as DNA: TGTGCCAGTAGTGTTCAGGGCACGTCCCATACTGAAGCTTTCTTT. As protein: CASSVQGTSHTEAFF.